This T cell receptor (beta chain) was recovered during a study of T cell changes during pregnancy in multiple sclerosis. Clones were read by immunoSEQ multiplex PCR, and TCRdb kept only the in-frame ones, dropping some. This table has approximately 88,000 clones, 90% to 95% appearing once. Trimming stripped 6 bases from V and 2 bases from J, with 14 bases between. CDR1 and CDR2 from the germline V gene are MNHNS and SASEGT. The CDR3 sequence is 15 residues long. V usage is TRBV6-1 and J usage is TRBJ1-3; D may be TRBD1 (6 bases). The specimen comprised peripheral blood, sampled in the second trimester of pregnancy. The sequence came from a female donor with multiple sclerosis, enrolled in a pregnancy study. The DNA for the CDR3 is TGTGCCAGCAGACAACAGGGCGGCGCTGGAAACACCATATATTTT. Translation: CASRQQGGAGNTIYF.